The next 31 T cell receptor beta chains were all read from a single sample in a study of shared T cell receptors in the human thymus. Profiled with immunoSEQ multiplex PCR; TCRdb holds only in-frame clones, not every one. The data contain roughly 710,000 clones, approximately 85% of them singletons. These data also featured in a second study, about human thymus T cells.

The sample consisted of thymocytes. These TCRs come from a girl less than two years old with a congenital heart defect.

The V call is TRBV7-9, the J call TRBJ2-2; no firm D call. Per germline, CDR1 SEHNR and CDR2 FQNEAQ (reference sequence). This CDR3 spans 13 amino acids. V lost 5 bases and J 7 bases, leaving 11 bases between the germline ends. The CDR3 is CASSAGAGGELFF. CDR3 DNA sequence: TGTGCCAGCAGCGCTGGTGCCGGCGGGGAGCTGTTTTTT.

The V and J genes are TRBV9 and TRBJ2-5; the D gene is possibly TRBD1 (7 bases). The J call may be incorrect, as the DNA end agrees better with TRBJ2-7. CDR3 length: 12 amino acids. From germline, CDR1 is SGDLS and CDR2 YYNGEE. This CDR3 reads CASSPGGYEQYF. In nucleotides, the CDR3 is TGTGCCAGCAGCCCAGGGGGGTACGAGCAGTACTTC.

This clone has only a few counts. The rearrangement joins TRBV5-6 to TRBJ2-7, with D possibly being TRBD1 (6 bases). The V gene lost 7 bases and the J gene lost 3 bases, with 14 bases spanning the gap. CDR1 and CDR2 (germline): SGHDT, YYEEEE. This CDR3 is built from 13 residues. The chain's CDR3 is CASGVEQGYEQYF. CDR3 DNA sequence: TGTGCCAGCGGCGTGGAACAGGGCTACGAGCAGTACTTC.

This sequence joins TRBV5-1 and TRBJ1-1; TRBD1 might be the D (6 bases). The germline V and J ends were trimmed by 3 bases and 1 base, with 13 bases remaining between them. Germline assignment: CDR1 SGHRS and CDR2 YFSETQ. This CDR3 region has 15 residues. CDR3 residues: CASSSPAGENTEAFF. The CDR3 DNA sequence: TGCGCCAGCAGCTCCCCCGCAGGGGAGAACACTGAAGCTTTCTTT.

This clone was counted a few times. The gene calls are TRBV9 and TRBJ1-6, with D hard to call. The CDR3 consists of 14 residues. Deletions cut 1 base from V and 10 bases from J, with 12 bases between. Germline V lookup: CDR1 SGDLS, CDR2 YYNGEE. CDR3 in amino acids: CASSVLLAHSPLHF. In nucleotides, the CDR3 is TGTGCCAGCAGCGTATTACTCGCGCACTCACCCCTCCACTTT. Looking up the rest from reference TRBV9 and TRBJ1-6 gives the full variable domain: DSGVTQTPKHLITATGQRVTLRCSPRSGDLSVYWYQQSLDQGLQFLIQYYNGEERAKGNILERFSAQQFPDLHSELNLSSLELGDSALYFCASSVLLAHSPLHFGNGTRLTVT.

The genes are TRBV29-1 and TRBJ2-6; 10 nucleotides match TRBD1. Germline-derived CDR1 and CDR2 are SQVTM and ANQGSEA. V shed 3 bases and J 0 bases; nucleotides not matched to a gene: 8. This CDR3 contains 18 residues. The chain's CDR3 is CSVEGRQGAFSGANVLTF. The CDR3 nucleotides are TGCAGCGTTGAGGGGCGACAGGGGGCCTTCTCTGGGGCCAACGTCCTGACTTTC.

The CDR3 sequence: CASSPQGAQYF. CDR3 in DNA: TGTGCCAGCAGCCCACAGGGGGCCCAGTACTTC. V gene TRBV6-6 combines with J gene TRBJ2-5; 8 nucleotides agree with TRBD1. The V segment lost 6 bases and the J segment 9 bases; nucleotides outside the gene matches: 3. The CDR3 runs to 11 residues. Germline V gives CDR1 MNHNY, CDR2 SVGAGI (reference sequence).

CDR3 in DNA: TGTGCCAGCAGCATGGACAGGGTATCCCGTGGCTACACCTTC. This encodes CASSMDRVSRGYTF. The rearrangement joins TRBV7-9 to TRBJ1-2; 8 nucleotides align to TRBD1. The CDR3 covers 14 residues. Germline loops: CDR1 SEHNR, CDR2 FQNEAQ (reference sequence). J gave up 7 bases and V 5 bases, and 9 bases lay outside the gene matches.

This clone was found once. The chain carries TRBV27 and TRBJ1-2; D is unclear. Trimming took 5 bases from V and 2 from J, leaving 15 bases between them. Germline CDR1 is MNHEY and CDR2 is SMNVEV (reference sequence). The CDR3 spans 15 residues. The CDR3 sequence is CASSPSRMPNYGYTF. CDR3 bases: TGTGCCAGCAGTCCATCCAGGATGCCCAACTATGGCTACACCTTC.

The chain combines TRBV7-8 with TRBJ2-3, with a weak D call TRBD1 (7 bases). V lost 4 bases, J lost 1 base, and 15 bases lay in between. CDR1 and CDR2 from the germline V gene are SGHVS and FQNEAQ. There are 16 residues in the CDR3. CDR3 loop: CASSSWTRGGTDTQYF. For the CDR3, the DNA is TGTGCCAGCAGCTCCTGGACCAGGGGGGGCACAGATACGCAGTATTTT.

The chain carries TRBV18 and TRBJ2-1, with TRBD1 matching over 7 bases. With 6 bases clipped from V and 6 bases from J, the junction kept 2 bases outside the gene matches. The V gene's germline CDR1 is KGHSH and CDR2 LQKENI. The CDR3 covers 12 residues. CDR3 region: CASSTGFNEQFF. CDR3 in DNA: TGTGCCAGCTCGACAGGGTTCAATGAGCAGTTCTTC.

This chain connects TRBV7-6 to TRBJ2-7; 7 nucleotides align to TRBD2. The trim removed 5 bases at V and 4 bases at J, leaving 8 bases unmatched. This CDR3 contains 14 residues. CDR1 and CDR2 from the germline V gene are SGHVS and FNYEAQ. The CDR3 DNA sequence: TGTGCCAGCAGCCTGCCGGGGAGGGGTTACGAGCAGTACTTC. It specifies CASSLPGRGYEQYF.

The genes are TRBV6-1 and TRBJ1-1; D gene uncertain. Germline V gives CDR1 MNHNS, CDR2 SASEGT. V gave up 3 bases and J gave up 0 bases, with 8 bases separating them. CDR3 length: 14 amino acids. The CDR3 DNA sequence: TGTGCCAGCAGTGATCCGGTTATGAACACTGAAGCTTTCTTT. Amino acids: CASSDPVMNTEAFF.

In this sample, this clone turned up once. The genes are TRBV5-1 and TRBJ1-1, with a possible D match to TRBD1 (5 bases). CDR3 size: 15 residues. Germline-derived CDR1 and CDR2 are SGHRS and YFSETQ. V gave up 2 bases and J gave up 0 bases, with 11 bases separating them. The CDR3 loop reads CASSLNRYMNTEAFF. In DNA form, the CDR3 reads TGCGCCAGCAGCTTAAACAGGTACATGAACACTGAAGCTTTCTTT.

The chain carries TRBV11-1 and TRBJ1-2; 12 positions match TRBD1. The CDR3 length is 16 residues. The V segment lost 5 bases and the J segment 8 bases; nucleotides outside the gene matches: 12. Germline V gene lookup returns CDR1 SGHAT and CDR2 FQDESV (reference sequence). The CDR3 bases are TGTGCCAGCAGCCAGGAACCCGGGACAGGGGGCGCAGGCTACACCTTC. Translated, it gives CASSQEPGTGGAGYTF.

V gene TRBV5-5 combines with J gene TRBJ2-7, with D possibly TRBD2 on 5 matching bases. V was clipped by 1 base and J by 6 bases, with 14 bases between them. Germline lookup yields CDR1 SGHKS and CDR2 YYEKEE (reference sequence). CDR3 size: 14 residues. CDR3 nucleotide sequence: TGTGCCAGCAGCTTGCGGTCTCCTAGCTCCGAGCAGTACTTC. The encoded protein is CASSLRSPSSEQYF.

With respect to this clone: A junction boundary mismatches the germline segment, possibly from a read error. This chain links TRBV7-7 with TRBJ1-2; D uncertain. CDR3 length: 14 residues. In germline, CDR1 is SSHAT, CDR2 FNYEAQ (reference sequence). Written as DNA, the CDR3 is TGTGCTAGCAGCTTATTTCTGCTGGCCGTTGGCTACACCTTC. This gives the protein CASSLFLLAVGYTF.

The chain has TRBV7-7 and TRBJ2-2; TRBD1 is a possible D gene (6 bases). The CDR3 has 18 residues. Germline CDR1 is SSHAT and CDR2 is FNYEAQ (reference sequence). With 5 bases removed from V and 1 base from J, the gap between germline ends came to 20 bases. The CDR3 sequence: CASSATYAGAKNTGELFF. In DNA, the CDR3 is TGTGCCAGCAGCGCCACCTATGCAGGGGCCAAGAACACCGGGGAGCTGTTTTTT.

This chain joins TRBV4-1 and TRBJ1-3, with D possibly being TRBD1 (6 bases). Trimming removed 0 bases from V and 7 bases from J, with 19 bases in between. Germline-derived CDR1 and CDR2 are MGHRA and YSYEKL. CDR3 length: 17 amino acids. CDR3 coding DNA: TGCGCCAGCAGCCAAGAGTGGCGAACAGGGCAGGTGAACACCATATATTTT. Its protein product is CASSQEWRTGQVNTIYF.

The rearrangement uses TRBV6-1 and TRBJ2-7; D is possibly TRBD2 (5 bases). Germline-derived CDR1 and CDR2 are MNHNS and SASEGT. CDR3 length: 13 amino acids. V was clipped by 10 bases and J by 1 base, with 14 bases between them. The CDR3 loop reads CATNSGKSYEQYF. CDR3 DNA: TGTGCCACCAACTCCGGGAAATCCTACGAGCAGTACTTC.

V gene TRBV6-6 combines with J gene TRBJ1-1; tentative D call: TRBD1 (5 bases). V shed 3 bases and J shed 10 bases, with 9 bases lying between them. Germline V gene data show CDR1 as MNHNY and CDR2 as SVGAGI (reference sequence). CDR3 size: 11 residues. The CDR3 nucleotides are TGTGCCAGCAGTTATTTGGGGGGAGCTTTCTTT. Its translation: CASSYLGGAFF.

The count of this clone is one. This chain connects TRBV11-2 to TRBJ2-3, with TRBD2 matching 8 bases. Trimming removed 4 bases from V and 0 bases from J; junction bases left unmatched: 9. Germline assignment: CDR1 SGHAT and CDR2 FQNNGV. CDR3 size: 17 residues. CDR3 coding DNA: TGTGCCAGCAGCTGCGTCCGGGGGGGACTAAGCACAGATACGCAGTATTTT. This gives the protein CASSCVRGGLSTDTQYF.

This chain uses TRBV19 with TRBJ2-3, with D possibly matching TRBD2 (6 bases). The germline V gene encodes CDR1 LNHDA and CDR2 SQIVND (reference sequence). The CDR3 contains 15 residues. V was cut by 11 bases and J by 4 bases, with 22 bases left in between. CDR3 region: CAGGGFLRSPDTQYF. DNA of the CDR3: TGTGCCGGGGGAGGTTTTTTGCGATCCCCAGATACGCAGTATTTT.

V and J are TRBV27 and TRBJ1-1; perhaps TRBD1 as D (5 bases). The CDR3 runs 18 residues. Per germline, CDR1 MNHEY and CDR2 SMNVEV (reference sequence). Trimming shortened V by 0 bases and J by 6 bases, and 23 bases separated the two germline ends. The CDR3 bases are TGTGCCAGCAGTTTATCTTCTGGTGGGGGTCGGGGGGGGGCTGAAGCTTTCTTT. Translating gives CASSLSSGGGRGGAEAFF.

J is TRBJ2-7 and V is TRBV7-2; 7 bases map to TRBD1. The length of the CDR3 is 16 residues. J gave up 1 base and V 0 bases, and 6 bases lay outside the gene matches. Germline V lookup: CDR1 SGHTA, CDR2 FQGNSA. CDR3 sequence reads: CASSLANRDRSYEQYF. The CDR3 DNA reads TGTGCCAGCAGCTTAGCGAACCGGGACAGATCCTACGAGCAGTACTTC.

The genes are TRBV10-3 and TRBJ1-2, with D possibly TRBD1 on 6 matching bases. The V gene lost 10 bases and the J gene lost 2 bases, with 20 bases spanning the gap. The CDR3 spans 15 residues. Germline loops: CDR1 ENHRY, CDR2 SYGVKD. CDR3 sequence: CATLIGQSENYGYTF. In nucleotides, the CDR3 is TGTGCCACACTTATAGGACAGAGCGAAAACTATGGCTACACCTTC.

The V call is TRBV6-5, the J call TRBJ2-1; TRBD2 aligns across 15 bases. V lost 4 bases, J lost 7 bases, and 5 bases stayed unmatched. Germline V gene sequence: CDR1 MNHEY, CDR2 SVGAGI. The CDR3 is 16 residues long. CDR3: CASSSGLAGGRNEQFF. Here the CDR3 DNA reads TGTGCCAGCAGTTCGGGACTAGCGGGGGGAAGGAATGAGCAGTTCTTC.

The V gene is TRBV18, the J gene TRBJ2-1; D is perhaps TRBD1 (7 bases). The CDR3 spans 14 residues. Germline V lookup: CDR1 KGHSH, CDR2 LQKENI. V dropped 3 bases and J dropped 6 bases, with 12 bases sitting between them. CDR3 nucleotide sequence: TGTGCCAGCTCACCCCGACAGGGACTCAATGAGCAGTTCTTC. Protein product: CASSPRQGLNEQFF.

This clone was detected once. The CDR3 DNA reads as TGTGCCAGCAGCAGACAGGGGGTGGCTTTCTTT. Its protein is CASSRQGVAFF. The chain is built from TRBV6-5 and TRBJ1-1, with 9 bases matching TRBD1. V lost 6 bases and J lost 11; bases outside the gene matches: 4. Germline V gene sequence: CDR1 MNHEY, CDR2 SVGAGI. The CDR3 totals 11 residues.

V usage is TRBV27 and J usage is TRBJ1-2; unclear D gene. CDR3 size: 12 residues. The germline V gene encodes CDR1 MNHEY and CDR2 SMNVEV (reference sequence). The V and J ends lost 7 bases and 2 bases respectively, with 8 bases between them. The CDR3 coding sequence is TGTGCCAGCATGACGGGGAACTATGGCTACACCTTC. This translates into CASMTGNYGYTF.

This clone is a singleton in its sample. J is TRBJ2-1 and V is TRBV21-1; TRBD2, as called in the table, went unchecked against the DNA. TRBV21-1 is a listed pseudogene. The CDR3 length is 17 residues. CDR3 nucleotide sequence: TGTGCCAGCAACGGGGGGACCTGTATCAGCTCCTACAATGAGCAGTTCTTC. It codes for CASNGGTCISSYNEQFF.